This T cell receptor (beta chain) was identified during a study of control samples from healthy donors and cancer patients. CDR1 and CDR2 (germline): SEHNR, FQNEAQ (reference sequence). The CDR3 covers 14 residues. Trimming removed 5 bases from V and 11 bases from J; junction bases left unmatched: 14. Using immunoSEQ multiplex PCR, the repertoire was profiled, and TCRdb retains in-frame clones only, with some absent. Here the sample spans more than 95,000 clones, 87% being singletons. The chain combines TRBV7-9 with TRBJ1-1; 7 bases line up with TRBD1. The TCR originated in a man aged 40-55 years in good health. Input material: blood. In nucleotides, the CDR3 is TGTGCCAGCAGCCCACAGGGGCTGCGGTTTCGGGCTTTCTTT. This sequence encodes CASSPQGLRFRAFF.